These 30 T cell receptor beta chains share one sample of origin, sequenced in a study of blood T cells in healthy people across ages. Together with a sample-barcoded 5' primer, a J-beta primer mix was included in a second PCR lasting roughly 7 to 11 cycles. TCRdb redid the calling of the 5' RACE reads with MiXCR, one entry per CDR3 protein. The sample has approximately 900,000 distinct CDR3 sequences, 25% to 35% seen once. The same data also went into a second study, on T cells of mothers and their children.

The sequencing sample was made of blood. The receptors were sampled from a woman between 40 and 50 years old in good health.

As for this clonotype: This may be a read error, as it is one base from a much larger clone. This chain connects TRBV20-1 to TRBJ2-5, with 9 nucleotides matching TRBD2. V lost 1 base, J lost 11 bases, and 17 bases stayed unmatched. The CDR3 covers 16 residues. Germline V gene sequence: CDR1 DFQATT, CDR2 SNEGSKA (reference sequence). The CDR3 is CSARVASGANYNEQYF. CDR3 nucleotide sequence: TGCAGTGCTAGAGTAGCTAGCGGGGCCAACTACAATGAGCAGTACTTC.

This clonotype has just a few counts. J is TRBJ2-3 and V is TRBV5-1; unclear D gene. From germline, CDR1 is SGHRS and CDR2 YFSETQ. The V end was cut by 1 base, the J end by 1 base, with 7 bases between. The CDR3 is 14 residues long. CDR3 DNA: TGCGCCAGCAGCTTGAAACTTGGCACAGATACGCAGTATTTT. It translates to CASSLKLGTDTQYF.

This clonotype has at least ten counts. The rearrangement joins TRBV7-2 to TRBJ2-1; 9 bases agree with TRBD2. Trimming took 5 bases from V and 8 from J; bases not matched to a gene: 10. This CDR3 has 15 residues. In germline, CDR1 is SGHTA, CDR2 FQGNSA. The CDR3 nucleotides read TGTGCCAGCAGCGCCCCTGGCGGGGGGGCCTATGAGCAGTTCTTC. This codes for CASSAPGGGAYEQFF.

The chain employs TRBV27 and TRBJ2-3, with 8 bases aligning to TRBD2. J lost 5 bases, V lost 4 bases, and 5 bases had no gene match. This CDR3 has 14 residues. Per the germline V gene, CDR1 is MNHEY and CDR2 is SMNVEV (reference sequence). CDR3 in amino acids: CASSSGLALDTQYF. The CDR3 DNA follows: TGTGCCAGCAGTTCCGGACTAGCTTTAGATACGCAGTATTTT.

This clonotype showed up just a few times. The genes are TRBV29-1 and TRBJ2-7; 7 nucleotides line up with TRBD1. The CDR3 consists of 12 residues. Trimming took 4 bases from V and 7 from J; bases not matched to a gene: 7. CDR1 SQVTM and CDR2 ANQGSEA come from the germline V gene. In nucleotides, the CDR3 is TGCAGCGTTGGGGACAGCTTCAGGGAGCAGTACTTC. Translated: CSVGDSFREQYF.

V is TRBV12-3 or TRBV12-4 and J is TRBJ2-7; 11 nucleotides line up with TRBD1. V shed 4 bases, J shed 5 bases, and the junction held 4 bases outside the gene matches. This CDR3 contains 14 residues. The CDR3: CASSCRDRGNEQYF. CDR3 in DNA: TGTGCCAGCAGTTGCCGGGACAGGGGGAACGAGCAGTACTTC.

The DNA for the CDR3 is TGTACCTGCAGTTTGTTCGGTGGGGGCAGGGAATACGAGCAGTACTTC. It codes for CTCSLFGGGREYEQYF. V and J are TRBV12-3 or TRBV12-4 and TRBJ2-7; TRBD1 might be the D (6 bases). This CDR3 is built from 16 residues.

This clonotype was detected ten times or more. The rearrangement uses TRBV7-6 and TRBJ2-7; TRBD1 matches at 9 bases. Germline assignment: CDR1 SGHVS and CDR2 FNYEAQ. With V trimmed by 1 base and J by 5 bases, 9 bases remained unmatched. The CDR3 covers 16 residues. The CDR3 reads CASSLGVAGQGNEQYF. CDR3 nucleotides: TGTGCCAGCAGCTTAGGTGTTGCCGGACAGGGGAACGAGCAGTACTTC.

This chain links TRBV28 with TRBJ1-1; perhaps TRBD1 as D (6 bases). The CDR3 sequence is 16 residues long. Looked up from germline, CDR1 is MDHEN and CDR2 is SYDVKM. Between the trimmed V and J ends, which lost 6 bases and 0 bases, there was a span of 17 bases. The CDR3: CASSRGGGGMNTEAFF. The CDR3, as DNA: TGTGCCAGCAGCCGCGGGGGAGGGGGGATGAACACTGAAGCTTTCTTT.

This rearrangement joins TRBV12-5 to TRBJ2-7; no clear D. Trimming removed 0 bases at V and 0 bases at J, with 12 bases between. Per germline, CDR1 LGHNT and CDR2 FRNRAP. The CDR3 covers 16 residues. The CDR3 nucleotides are TGTGCTAGTGGTTTGGTACTTGGCAGAAGCTCCTACGAGCAGTACTTC. The encoded protein is CASGLVLGRSSYEQYF.

The chain carries TRBV18 and TRBJ1-2, with 7 bases aligning to TRBD1. The CDR3 is 16 residues long. With 2 bases clipped from V and 8 bases from J, the junction kept 14 bases outside the gene matches. Looked up from germline, CDR1 is KGHSH and CDR2 is LQKENI. The CDR3: CASSPTTGVELEGYTF. The CDR3 coding sequence is TGTGCCAGCTCACCAACAACAGGGGTTGAATTAGAGGGCTACACCTTC.

This clonotype was picked up a small number of times. The junction differs from germline at one of its ends, possibly a read error. The chain is built from TRBV28 and TRBJ2-1; no reliable D call. The CDR3 is 13 amino acids. Germline CDR1 reads MDHEN; CDR2 reads SYDVKM. Here the CDR3 reads CASSLGSFNEQFF. The CDR3 bases are TGTGCCAGCAGCCTAGGGTCCTTCAATGAGCAGTTCTTC. The full variable domain, its missing parts supplied by reference TRBV28 and TRBJ2-1, is DVKVTQSSRYLVKRTGEKVFLECVQDMDHENMFWYRQDPGLGLRLIYFSYDVKMKEKGDIPEGYSVSREKKERFSLILESASTNQTSMYLCASSLGSFNEQFFGPGTRLTVL.

This clonotype was recorded many times. This chain joins TRBV7-9 and TRBJ2-7; D may be TRBD1 (5 bases). V lost 1 base and J 4 bases, leaving 14 bases between the germline ends. The CDR3 is 15 residues long. Germline CDR1 is SEHNR and CDR2 is FQNEAQ (reference sequence). The CDR3 spells CASSLDTQTDYEQYF. The CDR3, as DNA: TGTGCCAGCAGCTTAGATACCCAGACAGATTACGAGCAGTACTTC. Looking up the rest from reference TRBV7-9 and TRBJ2-7 gives the full variable domain: DTGVSQNPRHKITKRGQNVTFRCDPISEHNRLYWYRQTLGQGPEFLTYFQNEAQLEKSRLLSDRFSAERPKGSFSTLEIQRTEQGDSAMYLCASSLDTQTDYEQYFGPGTRLTVT.

This clonotype was detected only a few times. The chain recombines TRBV5-1 with TRBJ1-2; 9 nucleotides agree with TRBD1. V trimming: 4 bases; J trimming: 6 bases; junction bases outside the gene matches: 10. This CDR3 is 15 amino acids long. Germline CDR1 SGHRS, CDR2 YFSETQ. The CDR3 region has the DNA TGCGCCAGCAGCCAGGGGACAGGGACTGGGGATGGCTACACCTTC. This codes for CASSQGTGTGDGYTF.

This clonotype was counted at least ten times. The chain links TRBV9 to TRBJ2-5, with D unclear. Trimming stripped 0 bases from V and 2 bases from J, with 11 bases between. The CDR3 runs 15 residues. Per germline, CDR1 SGDLS and CDR2 YYNGEE. The CDR3 DNA sequence: TGTGCCAGCAGCGTAGCGGCCGGGCTTCAAGAGACCCAGTACTTC. It translates to CASSVAAGLQETQYF.

This clonotype was observed at least ten times. The chain recombines TRBV20-1 with TRBJ2-5; tentatively, D is TRBD2 (6 bases). The V end lost 3 bases, the J end lost 2 bases, and 16 bases lay between the germline ends. Germline CDR1 and CDR2: DFQATT and SNEGSKA (reference sequence). This CDR3 contains 15 residues. The CDR3 here is CSASPPIAVQETQYF. Here the CDR3 DNA reads TGCAGTGCTAGTCCGCCGATAGCGGTTCAAGAGACCCAGTACTTC.

This clonotype was observed a few times. This chain connects TRBV25-1 to TRBJ2-7; 9 positions match TRBD2. The junction had 5 bases not matched to a gene; V was cut back by 6 bases and J by 2 bases. This CDR3 has 14 amino acids. CDR1 MGHDK and CDR2 SYGVNS come from the germline V gene. This CDR3 is CASRSSGGPYEQYF. CDR3 coding DNA: TGTGCCAGCAGAAGTAGCGGGGGACCCTACGAGCAGTACTTC.

This clonotype was seen at least ten times. The V call is TRBV29-1, the J call TRBJ2-7; D ambiguous. The CDR3 is made up of 13 amino acids. Germline CDR1 SQVTM, CDR2 ANQGSEA. Trimming cost V 1 base and J 2 bases, with 9 bases left between them. CDR3 region: CSVEVPATYEQYF. The CDR3 DNA reads TGCAGCGTTGAAGTCCCGGCGACCTACGAGCAGTACTTC.

The chain uses TRBV5-1 and TRBJ2-7, with D perhaps matching TRBD1 (5 bases). Trimming took 2 bases from V and 3 from J, leaving 15 bases between them. The CDR3 spans 15 residues. The germline V gene has CDR1 SGHRS and CDR2 YFSETQ. This CDR3 is CASSLGQGSLYEQYF. CDR3 in DNA: TGCGCCAGCAGCTTAGGGCAGGGATCCCTCTACGAGCAGTACTTC.

The chain joins TRBV6-5 to TRBJ1-5; possibly TRBD1 for D (5 bases). The V gene's germline CDR1 is MNHEY and CDR2 SVGAGI. The CDR3 sequence is 14 residues long. The V and J ends lost 10 bases and 7 bases respectively, with 20 bases between them. The CDR3 coding sequence is TGTGCCACCCGGAGGGCGCACGGGGACCAGCCCCAGCATTTT. Translating it yields CATRRAHGDQPQHF.

This clonotype appeared a single time. The genes are TRBV28 and TRBJ1-1; D unclear. The ends were cut back, 6 bases at V and 1 base at J, with 15 bases in the middle. The CDR3 is made up of 15 amino acids. The germline gives CDR1 MDHEN, CDR2 SYDVKM. Here the CDR3 reads CASRIPDLRNTEAFF. The CDR3 coding sequence is TGTGCCAGCAGAATACCGGACCTCCGGAACACTGAAGCTTTCTTT.

This clonotype has just a few counts. This sequence joins TRBV12-3 or TRBV12-4 and TRBJ2-1, with a possible D match to TRBD2 (7 bases). Trimming stripped 1 base from V and 6 bases from J, with 13 bases between. This CDR3 is 15 amino acids long. CDR3 in DNA: TGTGCCAGCAGTTTAGGGGCGGGGGCTGCCAATGAGCAGTTCTTC. Protein: CASSLGAGAANEQFF.

Many counts were recorded for this clonotype. The chain carries TRBV29-1 and TRBJ2-7; D gene unclear. Germline V CDR1 and CDR2: SQVTM, ANQGSEA. The ends were cut back, 0 bases at V and 0 bases at J, with 12 bases in the middle. The CDR3 contains 15 residues. CDR3 in DNA: TGCAGCGTTGAAGATTGGGCAGAGAGCTCCTACGAGCAGTACTTC. Translated: CSVEDWAESSYEQYF.

Details on this clonotype: This could be a read error, since a much larger clone is one nucleotide away. The V and J genes are TRBV28 and TRBJ2-7, with D perhaps TRBD1 or TRBD2 (5 bases each). V gave up 3 bases and J gave up 5 bases, with 17 bases separating them. CDR3 length: 15 residues. Germline V gene sequence: CDR1 MDHEN, CDR2 SYDVKM. This CDR3 reads CASSFIKGRRDEQYF. The CDR3 nucleotides read TGTGCCAGCAGTTTTATCAAGGGACGGCGGGACGAGCAGTACTTC. The full variable domain, its missing parts supplied by reference TRBV28 and TRBJ2-7, is DVKVTQSSRYLVKRTGEKVFLECVQDMDHENMFWYRQDPGLGLRLIYFSYDVKMKEKGDIPEGYSVSREKKERFSLILESASTNQTSMYLCASSFIKGRRDEQYFGPGTRLTVT.

This clonotype came up many times. The rearrangement joins TRBV9 to TRBJ2-3; 12 nucleotides line up with TRBD2. In germline, CDR1 is SGDLS, CDR2 YYNGEE. Germline trimming cut 3 bases from V and 9 bases from J; bases unmatched to any gene: 8. The CDR3 runs to 15 residues. This chain's CDR3 is CASSASGGAGLTQYF. DNA for the CDR3: TGTGCCAGCAGCGCTAGCGGGGGGGCAGGTTTGACGCAGTATTTT.

This clonotype occurred a few times. The gene calls are TRBV21-1 and TRBJ1-5; TRBD1 was called by the table and not checked on the DNA. TRBV21-1 has pseudogene status. This CDR3 has 18 amino acids. The CDR3 coding sequence is TGTGCCAGCAGCAAAGCGCGAAGGACAGGGCCCAAGGATCAGCCCCAGCATTTT. Its translation: CASSKARRTGPKDQPQHF.

There are a few counts of this clonotype. The chain combines TRBV4-2 with TRBJ2-1, with D possibly being TRBD2 (5 bases). Trimming removed 1 base from V and 4 bases from J, with 20 bases in between. Germline CDR1 is LGHNA and CDR2 is YNFKEQ. This CDR3 is built from 18 residues. CDR3 loop: CASSQVGPGLAEYNEQFF. The CDR3 DNA sequence: TGTGCCAGCAGCCAAGTTGGACCCGGACTGGCCGAATACAATGAGCAGTTCTTC.

The gene calls are TRBV6-2 or TRBV6-3 and TRBJ2-1; D gene ambiguous. The CDR3 runs 13 residues. Trimming took 2 bases from V and 4 from J, leaving 6 bases between them. Germline CDR1 reads MNHEY; CDR2 reads SVGEGT. The CDR3 reads CASSYEEYNEQFF. Written as DNA, the CDR3 is TGTGCCAGCAGTTACGAAGAGTACAATGAGCAGTTCTTC.

The CDR3 here is CAWSRLPDPQGYTF. The CDR3 DNA follows: TGTGCCTGGAGTCGCCTCCCCGACCCGCAGGGCTACACCTTC. The chain recombines TRBV30 with TRBJ1-2; the D is unclear. Per germline, CDR1 GTSNPN and CDR2 SVGIG (reference sequence). Trimming left V 2 bases short and J 8 bases short, with 18 bases between. The CDR3 consists of 14 residues.

V is TRBV24-1 and J is TRBJ1-5; possible D gene TRBD1, 5 bases. V was shortened by 1 base and J by 4 bases, with 10 bases between the two germline ends. The CDR3 runs to 15 residues. The germline CDR1 and CDR2 sequences are KGHDR and SFDVKD. This CDR3 reads CATSDFRGTNQPQHF. Here the CDR3 DNA reads TGTGCCACCAGTGATTTTAGGGGTACTAATCAGCCCCAGCATTTT.